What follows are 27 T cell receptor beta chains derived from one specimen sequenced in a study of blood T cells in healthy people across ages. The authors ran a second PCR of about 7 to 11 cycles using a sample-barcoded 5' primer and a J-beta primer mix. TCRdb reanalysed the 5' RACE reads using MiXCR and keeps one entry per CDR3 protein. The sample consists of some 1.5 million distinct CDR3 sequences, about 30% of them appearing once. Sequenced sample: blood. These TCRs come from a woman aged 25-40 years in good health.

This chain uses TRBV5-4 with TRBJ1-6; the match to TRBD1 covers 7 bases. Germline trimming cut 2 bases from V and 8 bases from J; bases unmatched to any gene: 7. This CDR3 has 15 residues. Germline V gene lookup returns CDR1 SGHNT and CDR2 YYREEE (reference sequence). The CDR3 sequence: CASSFSWDSDSPLHF. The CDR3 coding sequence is TGTGCCAGCAGCTTTAGCTGGGACAGTGATTCACCCCTCCACTTT.

The DNA of the CDR3 is TGTGCCAGCAGCTTAGGTGCCATCGACAGTGCAAACTATGGCTACACCTTC. Translating it yields CASSLGAIDSANYGYTF. The rearrangement links TRBV7-9 to TRBJ1-2, with D tentatively TRBD1 (5 bases). Germline V lookup: CDR1 SEHNR, CDR2 FQNEAQ (reference sequence). Trimming took 1 base from V and 2 from J, leaving 17 bases between them. The CDR3 sequence is 17 residues long.

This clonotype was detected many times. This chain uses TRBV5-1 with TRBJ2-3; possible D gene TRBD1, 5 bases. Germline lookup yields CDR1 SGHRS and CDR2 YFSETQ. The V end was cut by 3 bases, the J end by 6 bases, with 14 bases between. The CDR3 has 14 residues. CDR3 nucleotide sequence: TGCGCCAGCAGCTGGACCCAGGGATCGGATACGCAGTATTTT. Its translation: CASSWTQGSDTQYF.

As DNA, the CDR3 is TGTGCCAGCAGTACCAACCCAGGGTTTCATCAGCCCCAGCATTTT. This codes for CASSTNPGFHQPQHF. V is TRBV12-3 or TRBV12-4 and J is TRBJ1-5, with D possibly TRBD1 on 5 matching bases. There are 15 residues in the CDR3. Trimming removed 5 bases at V and 5 bases at J, with 16 bases between.

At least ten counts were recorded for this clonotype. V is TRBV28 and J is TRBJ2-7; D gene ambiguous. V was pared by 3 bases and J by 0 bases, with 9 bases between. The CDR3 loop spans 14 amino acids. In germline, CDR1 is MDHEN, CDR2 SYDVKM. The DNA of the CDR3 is TGTGCCAGCAGTTTGGCCCCGGTCTCCTACGAGCAGTACTTC. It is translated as CASSLAPVSYEQYF.

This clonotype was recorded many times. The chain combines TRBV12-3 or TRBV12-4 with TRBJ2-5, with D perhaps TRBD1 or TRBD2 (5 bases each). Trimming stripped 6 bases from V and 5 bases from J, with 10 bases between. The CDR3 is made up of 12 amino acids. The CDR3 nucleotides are TGTGCCAGCAGCCGGGACGAGGAGACCCAGTACTTC. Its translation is CASSRDEETQYF.

The CDR3 loop reads CASSPGGRGSYNEQFF. The CDR3, as DNA: TGTGCCAGCAGTCCTGGGGGTCGGGGGTCCTACAATGAGCAGTTCTTC. This chain links TRBV28 with TRBJ2-1; D is perhaps TRBD2 (6 bases). This CDR3 has 16 amino acids. V lost 5 bases and J 1 base, leaving 15 bases between the germline ends. Germline lookup yields CDR1 MDHEN and CDR2 SYDVKM. Together with reference TRBV28 and TRBJ2-1, the CDR3 gives the full variable domain: DVKVTQSSRYLVKRTGEKVFLECVQDMDHENMFWYRQDPGLGLRLIYFSYDVKMKEKGDIPEGYSVSREKKERFSLILESASTNQTSMYLCASSPGGRGSYNEQFFGPGTRLTVL.

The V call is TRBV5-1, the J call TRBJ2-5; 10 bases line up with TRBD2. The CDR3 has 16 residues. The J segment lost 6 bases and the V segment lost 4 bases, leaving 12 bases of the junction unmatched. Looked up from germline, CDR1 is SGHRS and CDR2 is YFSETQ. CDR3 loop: CASSQAPSGSQKTQYF. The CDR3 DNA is TGCGCCAGCAGCCAGGCTCCTAGCGGGAGTCAAAAGACCCAGTACTTC.

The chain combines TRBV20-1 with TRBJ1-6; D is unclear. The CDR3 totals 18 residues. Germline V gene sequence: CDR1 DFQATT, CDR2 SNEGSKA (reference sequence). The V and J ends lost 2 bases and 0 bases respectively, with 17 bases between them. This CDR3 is CSARNRSGANSYNSPLHF. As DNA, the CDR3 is TGCAGTGCTAGAAACAGATCGGGCGCTAACTCCTATAATTCACCCCTCCACTTT.

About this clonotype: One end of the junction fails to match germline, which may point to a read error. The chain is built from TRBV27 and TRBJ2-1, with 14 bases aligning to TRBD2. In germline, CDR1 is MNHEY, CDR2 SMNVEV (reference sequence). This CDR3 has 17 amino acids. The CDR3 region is CASSSRLAGGLDDEQVF. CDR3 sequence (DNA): TGTGCCAGCAGTTCCAGACTAGCGGGAGGGCTCGACGATGAGCAGGTCTTC.

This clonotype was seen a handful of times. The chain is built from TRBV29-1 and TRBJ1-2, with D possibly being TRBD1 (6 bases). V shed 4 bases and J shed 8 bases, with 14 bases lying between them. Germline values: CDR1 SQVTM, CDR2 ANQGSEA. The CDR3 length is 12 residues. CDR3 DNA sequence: TGCAGCGTTGGGAGGTACCAGGGGGGCTACACCTTC. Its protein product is CSVGRYQGGYTF.

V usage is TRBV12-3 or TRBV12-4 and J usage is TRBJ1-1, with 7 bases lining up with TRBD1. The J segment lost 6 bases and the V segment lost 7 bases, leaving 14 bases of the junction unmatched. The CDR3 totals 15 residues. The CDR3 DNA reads TGTGCCAGCAATCCGACCCGACAGGGAGTACCTGAAGCTTTCTTT. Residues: CASNPTRQGVPEAFF.

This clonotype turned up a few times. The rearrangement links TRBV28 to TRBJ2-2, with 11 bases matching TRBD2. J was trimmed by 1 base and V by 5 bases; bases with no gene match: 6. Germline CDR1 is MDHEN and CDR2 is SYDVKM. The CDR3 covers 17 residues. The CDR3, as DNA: TGTGCCAGCAGTCCCACGACTAGCGGGAAGAACACCGGGGAGCTGTTTTTT. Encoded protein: CASSPTTSGKNTGELFF. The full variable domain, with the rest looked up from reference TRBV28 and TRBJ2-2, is DVKVTQSSRYLVKRTGEKVFLECVQDMDHENMFWYRQDPGLGLRLIYFSYDVKMKEKGDIPEGYSVSREKKERFSLILESASTNQTSMYLCASSPTTSGKNTGELFFGEGSRLTVL.

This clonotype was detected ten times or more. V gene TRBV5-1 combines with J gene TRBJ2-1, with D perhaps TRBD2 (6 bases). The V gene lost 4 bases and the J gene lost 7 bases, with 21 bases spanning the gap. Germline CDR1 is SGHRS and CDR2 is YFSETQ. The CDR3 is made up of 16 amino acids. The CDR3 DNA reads TGCGCCAGCAGCAAGGGGCGGGACGCCCAGTTGAATGAGCAGTTCTTC. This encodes CASSKGRDAQLNEQFF.

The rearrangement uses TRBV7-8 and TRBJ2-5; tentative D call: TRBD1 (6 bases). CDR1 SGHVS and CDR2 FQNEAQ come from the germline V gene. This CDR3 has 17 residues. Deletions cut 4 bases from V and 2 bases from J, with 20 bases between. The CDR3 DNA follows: TGTGCCAGCAGCTCCCCTCCCCGCGGACAGTGGCAAGAGACCCAGTACTTC. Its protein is CASSSPPRGQWQETQYF.

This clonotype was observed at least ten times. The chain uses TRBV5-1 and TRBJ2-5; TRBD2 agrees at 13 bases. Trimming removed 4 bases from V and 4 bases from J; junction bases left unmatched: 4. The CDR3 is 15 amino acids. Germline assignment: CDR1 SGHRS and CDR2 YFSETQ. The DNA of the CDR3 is TGCGCCAGCAGCCGCGGACTAGCGGGAGTAGAGACCCAGTACTTC. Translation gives CASSRGLAGVETQYF.

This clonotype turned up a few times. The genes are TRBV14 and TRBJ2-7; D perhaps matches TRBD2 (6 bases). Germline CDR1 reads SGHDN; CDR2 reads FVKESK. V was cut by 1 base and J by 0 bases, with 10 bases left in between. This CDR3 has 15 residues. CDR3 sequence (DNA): TGTGCCAGCAGCCAAGGCGGGGTGGGCTCCTACGAGCAGTACTTC. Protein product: CASSQGGVGSYEQYF. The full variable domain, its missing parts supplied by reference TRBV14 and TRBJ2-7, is EAGVTQFPSHSVIEKGQTVTLRCDPISGHDNLYWYRRVMGKEIKFLLHFVKESKQDESGMPNNRFLAERTGGTYSTLKVQPAELEDSGVYFCASSQGGVGSYEQYFGPGTRLTVT.

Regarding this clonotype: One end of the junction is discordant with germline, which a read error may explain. The DNA for the CDR3 is TGTGTCAGCAGTTACGACGTCGACGCCTACGAGCAGTACTTC. It encodes CVSSYDVDAYEQYF. The chain links TRBV6-6 to TRBJ2-7; D unclear. This CDR3 spans 14 amino acids. The germline V gene has CDR1 MNHNY and CDR2 SVGAGI (reference sequence).

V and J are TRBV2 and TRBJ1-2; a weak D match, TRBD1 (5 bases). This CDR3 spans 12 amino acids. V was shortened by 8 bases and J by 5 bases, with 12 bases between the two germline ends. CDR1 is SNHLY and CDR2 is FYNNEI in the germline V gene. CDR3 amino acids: CASGGVGYGYTF. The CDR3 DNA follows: TGTGCCAGCGGGGGAGTAGGTTATGGCTACACCTTC.

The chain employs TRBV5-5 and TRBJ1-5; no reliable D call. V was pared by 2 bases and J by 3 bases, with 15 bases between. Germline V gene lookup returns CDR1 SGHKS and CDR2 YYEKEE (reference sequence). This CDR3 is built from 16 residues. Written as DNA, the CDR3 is TGTGCCAGCAGCTTAGTTGCCGGGTCCCCCAATCAGCCCCAGCATTTT. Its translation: CASSLVAGSPNQPQHF.

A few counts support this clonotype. The CDR3 here is CSHPSGTGSHGYTF. For the CDR3, the DNA is TGCAGTCATCCCTCCGGGACAGGGAGTCATGGCTACACCTTC. The rearrangement joins TRBV20-1 to TRBJ1-2; 9 bases fit TRBD1. Unmatched junction bases numbered 13, after V lost 8 bases and J lost 6 bases. The CDR3 contains 14 residues. The germline V gene has CDR1 DFQATT and CDR2 SNEGSKA (reference sequence).

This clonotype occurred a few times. The CDR3 DNA reads TGTGCCAGCAGCTTATCACCGGGACAGGGGAAAGAGACCCAGTACTTC. Translating it yields CASSLSPGQGKETQYF. V usage is TRBV7-9 and J usage is TRBJ2-5, with TRBD1 matching 10 bases. V lost 2 bases, J lost 3 bases, and 6 bases stayed unmatched. Germline V gives CDR1 SEHNR, CDR2 FQNEAQ (reference sequence). CDR3 length: 16 amino acids.

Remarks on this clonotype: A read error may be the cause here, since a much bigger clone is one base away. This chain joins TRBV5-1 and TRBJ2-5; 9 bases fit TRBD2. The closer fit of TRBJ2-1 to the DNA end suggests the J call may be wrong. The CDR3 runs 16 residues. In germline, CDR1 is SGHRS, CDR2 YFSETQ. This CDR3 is CASSPAITSGQETQFF. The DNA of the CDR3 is TGCGCCAGCAGCCCGGCGATAACTAGCGGGCAAGAGACCCAGTTCTTC.

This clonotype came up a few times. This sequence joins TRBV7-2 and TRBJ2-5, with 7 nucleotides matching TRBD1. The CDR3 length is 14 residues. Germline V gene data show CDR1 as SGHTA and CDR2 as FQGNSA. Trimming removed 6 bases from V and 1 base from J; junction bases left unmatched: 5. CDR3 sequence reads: CASRPGQVQETQYF. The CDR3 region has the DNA TGTGCCAGCAGACCCGGACAGGTCCAAGAGACCCAGTACTTC.

CDR3 nucleotides: TGTGCCAGCAGGGCGGGACAGGTGAGCCAGAACACTGAAGCTTTCTTT. Amino acid sequence: CASRAGQVSQNTEAFF. The V call is TRBV12-3 or TRBV12-4, the J call TRBJ1-1; TRBD1 matches at 8 bases. J gave up 1 base and V 6 bases, and 10 bases lay outside the gene matches. The CDR3 runs to 16 residues.

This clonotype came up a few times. The CDR3 loop is CASSHDGTGHQETQYF. CDR3 nucleotide sequence: TGTGCCAGCAGTCACGATGGGACAGGACATCAAGAGACCCAGTACTTC. This chain uses TRBV6-5 with TRBJ2-5; 8 nucleotides align to TRBD1. This CDR3 has 16 amino acids. Germline loops: CDR1 MNHEY, CDR2 SVGAGI. V lost 5 bases to trimming and J lost 2 bases; unmatched junction nucleotides: 10.

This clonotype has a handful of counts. CDR3 in amino acids: CASSQDPFRYEQYF. DNA of the CDR3: TGCGCCAGCAGCCAAGATCCCTTTCGATACGAGCAGTACTTC. The chain joins TRBV4-3 to TRBJ2-7; D not resolved. Germline V lookup: CDR1 LGHNA, CDR2 YSLEER. Trimming took off 0 bases at V and 4 bases at J, with 10 bases between the two ends. This CDR3 has 14 residues.